This is a list of T cell receptor beta chains from one sample in a study of blood T cell repertoires in COVID-19. Libraries were prepared by immunoSEQ multiplex PCR; TCRdb keeps only in-frame clonotypes and omits some of them. The data show about 220,000 clones, roughly 89% seen once. The sample comprised peripheral blood. The receptors come from a man in his thirties or forties who had recovered from COVID-19. The CDR3 runs from the conserved cysteine through the conserved F or W. The D gene is left open where the match is weak. Rows may omit the clone size; those that give it use once, few, many or a size class.

cdr3_nt	cdr3_aa	v_call	clone_size	d_call	j_call	cdr3_length
TGTGCCAGCAGCAAAGCTGGCAGAATTAATCAGCCCCAGCATTTT	CASSKAGRINQPQHF	TRBV21-1	.	.	TRBJ1-5	15
TGTGCCAGCAGTTACGTTGACAGGGCCATGAACACTGAAGCTTTCTTT	CASSYVDRAMNTEAFF	TRBV6-5	few	TRBD1	TRBJ1-1	16
TGTGCCAGCAGCTTAGGGCCCGGGCAGGGGAAAAGTCAGACCCAGTACTTC	CASSLGPGQGKSQTQYF	TRBV7-7	few	.	TRBJ2-5	17
TGTGCCAGCAGCTTGGTAAGAGGGAACACTGAAGCTTTCTTT	CASSLVRGNTEAFF	TRBV5-4	.	.	TRBJ1-1	14
TGTGCCAGTAGTCTGCGAGACAGGGGGCCATACGAGCAGTACTTC	CASSLRDRGPYEQYF	TRBV19	.	TRBD1	TRBJ2-7	15
TGTGCCAGCAGCCAACCGGGACAGGGAAATTCACCCCTCCACTTT	CASSQPGQGNSPLHF	TRBV3-1/TRBV3-2	.	TRBD1	TRBJ1-6	15
TGCGCCAGCAGCCGATTGAAGCGGGGGGGCAAGGCAGATACGCAGTATTTT	CASSRLKRGGKADTQYF	TRBV4-1	.	TRBD2	TRBJ2-3	17
TGCGCCAGCAGCCAAGATCGACTGTCCTACGAGCAGTACTTC	CASSQDRLSYEQYF	TRBV4-3	.	.	TRBJ2-7	14
TGTGCCAGCAGCCAAGATGCCAGGGTAGGCGAGCAGTACTTC	CASSQDARVGEQYF	TRBV3-1/TRBV3-2	.	.	TRBJ2-7	14
TGTGCCAGCAGTTTTTGGGCAGGGGGGGAAGCTTTCTTT	CASSFWAGGEAFF	TRBV27	.	TRBD1	TRBJ1-1	13
TGTGCCTGGAGTATGGGACTTAGCAATCAGCCCCAGCATTTT	CAWSMGLSNQPQHF	TRBV30	.	.	TRBJ1-5	14
TGTGCCAGCAGTTTCAACGGTGGTAACTATGGCTACACCTTC	CASSFNGGNYGYTF	TRBV27	.	.	TRBJ1-2	14
TGCGCCAGCAGCTCGGGAGTCACATCGGCCTATGGCTACACCTTC	CASSSGVTSAYGYTF	TRBV5-1	.	.	TRBJ1-2	15
TGCGCCAGCAGCCCGGACGGGGAGGGGTGGACCGGGGAGCTGTTTTTT	CASSPDGEGWTGELFF	TRBV4-1	.	TRBD2	TRBJ2-2	16
TGTGCCAGCATGTTCCCCGGGACAGGGTCCAATGAGCAGTTCTTC	CASMFPGTGSNEQFF	TRBV6-5	.	TRBD1	TRBJ2-1	15